The 30 T cell receptor beta chains reported below all come from one sample, sequenced in a study of T cell therapy after organ transplantation (dated by TCRdb to about 2019). Interpreted using the paper, the time point label stands for: before start of T cell therapy. Library preparation employed the immunoSEQ multiplex PCR assay. Sourced from immuneACCESS, this table was stored by TCRdb with only in-frame sequences that have V and J called. A share of the clones is absent; for the studies checked, an unresolved V gene accounts for under half, and the remainder has no known explanation. The sample includes over a thousand clones, with roughly 70% observed a single time. The ten largest account for over 35% of the sample. Their antigen targets remain unknown. The sequencing here drew on CD8+ T cells from blood, taken before autologous CMV-specific T cell therapy. These receptors all stem from a human patient who had received a solid organ transplant and had CMV disease.

With regard to this clone: Lacking the conserved final phenylalanine or tryptophan, this CDR3 likely reflects a read error. The rearrangement links TRBV30 to TRBJ1-1; tentatively, D is TRBD1 (6 bases). V was cut by 0 bases and J by 3 bases, with 8 bases left in between. CDR3 length: 13 amino acids. The germline gives CDR1 GTSNPN, CDR2 SVGIG (reference sequence). CDR3 DNA sequence: TGTGCCTGGAGTGTACAGGGTTACACTGAAGCTTTCCTT. This gives the protein CAWSVQGYTEAFL.

This clone was observed a few times. The V call is TRBV6-6, the J call TRBJ2-3, with D perhaps TRBD1 (5 bases). The ends were cut back, 0 bases at V and 0 bases at J, with 7 bases in the middle. There are 15 residues in the CDR3. Germline V gene data show CDR1 as MNHNY and CDR2 as SVGAGI (reference sequence). The CDR3 bases are TGTGCCAGCAGTTACTCCTCAGGGAGCACAGATACGCAGTATTTT. It yields the protein CASSYSSGSTDTQYF.

This clone came up a few times. The CDR3 loop is CASSVRGLVDEQYF. Here the CDR3 DNA reads TGTGCCAGCAGCGTAAGGGGGCTAGTGGACGAGCAGTACTTC. The chain links TRBV9 to TRBJ2-7, with TRBD1 matching 7 bases. CDR1 is SGDLS and CDR2 is YYNGEE in the germline V gene. The CDR3 consists of 14 residues. J lost 5 bases, V lost 1 base, and 6 bases had no gene match.

J is TRBJ1-2 and V is TRBV2; 10 nucleotides line up with TRBD1. Germline V gene sequence: CDR1 SNHLY, CDR2 FYNNEI. V lost 6 bases, J lost 9 bases, and 7 bases stayed unmatched. The CDR3 length is 13 residues. The CDR3 spells CASSSRTGGSYTF. The CDR3 DNA reads TGTGCCAGCAGCTCAAGGACAGGGGGGAGCTACACCTTC.

Concerning this clone: A single base is all that separates this from a far larger clone, so a read error is likely. The gene calls are TRBV4-2 and TRBJ2-3; the D is unclear. V was trimmed by 3 bases and J by 5 bases, leaving 6 bases between them. The CDR3 extends over 12 amino acids. In germline, CDR1 is LGHNA, CDR2 YNFKEQ. The CDR3 DNA reads TGTGCCAGCAGCCACATGGAAGATACGCAGTATTTT. Protein product: CASSHMEDTQYF.

This clone was detected once. The chain has TRBV11-2 and TRBJ1-2; D may be TRBD1 (5 bases). This CDR3 has 15 amino acids. Germline-derived CDR1 and CDR2 are SGHAT and FQNNGV. Trimming stripped 3 bases from V and 5 bases from J, with 16 bases between. CDR3 coding DNA: TGTGCCAGCAGCTTCGCGACAGAGGTTTTTTATGGCTACACCTTC. Its protein is CASSFATEVFYGYTF.

The chain combines TRBV2 with TRBJ2-1; no clear D gene. Germline CDR1 is SNHLY and CDR2 is FYNNEI. Trimming removed 4 bases at V and 2 bases at J, with 12 bases between. This CDR3 has 15 residues. The CDR3 loop is CASSGSWIAYNEQFF. In DNA form, the CDR3 reads TGTGCCAGCAGTGGGAGTTGGATCGCCTACAATGAGCAGTTCTTC. The entire variable domain, with the rest obtained from reference TRBV2 and TRBJ2-1, is as follows: EPEVTQTPSHQVTQMGQEVILRCVPISNHLYFYWYRQILGQKVEFLVSFYNNEISEKSEIFDDQFSVERPDGSNFTLKIRSTKLEDSAMYFCASSGSWIAYNEQFFGPGTRLTVL.

The rearrangement links TRBV5-1 to TRBJ2-2, with 7 positions matching TRBD1. CDR1 SGHRS and CDR2 YFSETQ come from the germline V gene. V lost 9 bases, J lost 7 bases, and 12 bases stayed unmatched. This CDR3 is built from 14 residues. The CDR3: CATETGLGFGELFF. The CDR3 DNA reads as TGCGCCACCGAGACAGGGCTTGGTTTCGGGGAGCTGTTTTTT.

On this clone: Its ends do not fully match the called genes, so a read error is possible. The chain combines TRBV5-3 with TRBJ1-2; a weak D match, TRBD1 (5 bases). TRBV5-3 is marked as an open reading frame, function uncertain. CDR3 length equals 15 residues. The CDR3 is CASSFATEVFYGYTF. The CDR3 nucleotides read TGTGCCAGCAGCTTCGCGACAGAGGTTTTTTATGGCTACACCTTC.

J is TRBJ1-2 and V is TRBV4-1; D call uncertain. The germline gives CDR1 MGHRA, CDR2 YSYEKL. The CDR3 runs to 15 residues. The V and J ends lost 2 bases and 6 bases respectively, with 16 bases between them. The DNA for the CDR3 is TGCGCCAGCAGCCAAACTCCCTTTCAGATTGATGGCTACACCTTC. This codes for CASSQTPFQIDGYTF.

The rearrangement uses TRBV5-4 and TRBJ2-7, with D possibly TRBD1 on 5 matching bases. Between the trimmed V and J ends, which lost 2 bases and 2 bases, there was a span of 11 bases. The germline V gene has CDR1 SGHNT and CDR2 YYREEE (reference sequence). The CDR3 contains 14 residues. Here the CDR3 DNA reads TGTGCCAGCAGCTTAAGGACAATTCCCTACGAGCAGTACTTC. It codes for CASSLRTIPYEQYF.

This clone appeared a few times. This chain connects TRBV5-4 to TRBJ2-7, with 9 bases aligning to TRBD2. The CDR3 runs 14 residues. V trimming: 4 bases; J trimming: 2 bases; junction bases outside the gene matches: 4. Germline CDR1 and CDR2: SGHNT and YYREEE (reference sequence). CDR3 sequence reads: CASSTGLATYEQYF. For the CDR3, the DNA is TGTGCCAGCAGCACGGGACTAGCTACCTACGAGCAGTACTTC.

The CDR3 loop is CASSQDPPWPPEYF. The CDR3 DNA sequence: TGCGCCAGCAGCCAAGATCCCCCTTGGCCGCCCGAGTACTTC. V usage is TRBV4-1 and J usage is TRBJ2-5; the D is unclear. Trimming removed 0 bases from V and 12 bases from J, with 17 bases in between. Germline V gene data show CDR1 as MGHRA and CDR2 as YSYEKL. The CDR3 sequence is 14 residues long.

This clone was observed a handful of times. The chain uses TRBV27 and TRBJ1-5; a weak D match, TRBD1 (6 bases). The ends were cut back, 2 bases at V and 3 bases at J, with 11 bases in the middle. CDR3 length: 15 residues. CDR1 is MNHEY, CDR2 SMNVEV, per germline (reference sequence). The DNA for the CDR3 is TGTGCCAGCAGTTTAGGGGGGGGCTACAATCAGCCCCAGCATTTT. Translation gives CASSLGGGYNQPQHF.

This chain connects TRBV28 to TRBJ2-7; 7 bases map to TRBD1. Trimming at V came to 6 bases and at J to 1 base, leaving 3 bases not matched to a gene. The germline V gene encodes CDR1 MDHEN and CDR2 SYDVKM. The CDR3 has 13 residues. CDR3 region: CASRETGSYEQYF. In DNA form, the CDR3 reads TGTGCCAGCAGGGAGACAGGGTCCTACGAGCAGTACTTC. The whole variable domain, remainder taken from reference TRBV28 and TRBJ2-7, is DVKVTQSSRYLVKRTGEKVFLECVQDMDHENMFWYRQDPGLGLRLIYFSYDVKMKEKGDIPEGYSVSREKKERFSLILESASTNQTSMYLCASRETGSYEQYFGPGTRLTVT.

The rearrangement joins TRBV28 to TRBJ2-7; 9 bases align to TRBD2. The CDR3 has 15 residues. The germline V gene has CDR1 MDHEN and CDR2 SYDVKM. The V segment lost 2 bases and the J segment 7 bases; nucleotides outside the gene matches: 9. CDR3 coding DNA: TGTGCCAGCAGTTTAAGTAGCGGGAGCCGGCGGGAGCAGTACTTC. Translation gives CASSLSSGSRREQYF.

The V call is TRBV6-7, the J call TRBJ2-1; possible D gene TRBD2, 6 bases. TRBV6-7 is given ORF status, its function remaining uncertain. V was clipped by 2 bases and J by 4 bases, with 12 bases between them. The CDR3 is 15 amino acids. The CDR3 reads CASSYGRGPYNEQFF. As DNA, the CDR3 is TGTGCCAGCAGTTACGGGCGGGGCCCGTACAATGAGCAGTTCTTC.

The rearrangement links TRBV7-1 to TRBJ1-3; no firm D call. TRBV7-1 is labeled an ORF, and its function is uncertain. Between the trimmed V and J ends, which lost 4 bases and 5 bases, there was a span of 3 bases. CDR3 length: 11 residues. The CDR3 loop reads CASSFRNTIYF. CDR3 nucleotides: TGTGCCAGCAGCTTTAGAAACACCATATATTTT.

The chain is built from TRBV7-9 and TRBJ1-1; TRBD1 is a possible D gene (6 bases). Germline CDR1 is SEHNR and CDR2 is FQNEAQ (reference sequence). There are 13 residues in the CDR3. The ends were cut back, 1 base at V and 5 bases at J, with 8 bases in the middle. CDR3 residues: CASSLGQGTEAFF. Written as DNA, the CDR3 is TGTGCCAGCAGCTTAGGGCAGGGGACTGAAGCTTTCTTT.

The count of this clone is one. The V gene is TRBV7-6, the J gene TRBJ1-2; the D is unclear. Trimming took off 4 bases at V and 7 bases at J, with 10 bases between the two ends. The germline V gene has CDR1 SGHVS and CDR2 FNYEAQ. The CDR3 is 12 residues long. This chain's CDR3 is CASSSSTPGYTF. DNA of the CDR3: TGTGCCAGCAGCTCATCGACACCTGGCTACACCTTC. Filled out from reference TRBV7-6 and TRBJ1-2, the complete variable domain reads GAGVSQSPRYKVTKRGQDVALRCDPISGHVSLYWYRQALGQGPEFLTYFNYEAQQDKSGLPNDRFSAERPEGSISTLTIQRTEQRDSAMYRCASSSSTPGYTFGSGTRLTVV.

The chain is built from TRBV7-6 and TRBJ2-2; D gene unclear. V lost 6 bases and J 6 bases, leaving 17 bases between the germline ends. This CDR3 comprises 15 residues. CDR1 and CDR2 from the germline V gene are SGHVS and FNYEAQ. This CDR3 is CASSYGVVGPGELFF. The CDR3 nucleotides are TGTGCCAGCAGTTATGGGGTTGTGGGTCCCGGGGAGCTGTTTTTT. The whole variable domain, remainder taken from reference TRBV7-6 and TRBJ2-2, is GAGVSQSPRYKVTKRGQDVALRCDPISGHVSLYWYRQALGQGPEFLTYFNYEAQQDKSGLPNDRFSAERPEGSISTLTIQRTEQRDSAMYRCASSYGVVGPGELFFGEGSRLTVL.

This sequence joins TRBV6-6 and TRBJ1-2; D is perhaps TRBD1 (6 bases). Germline CDR1 MNHNY, CDR2 SVGAGI (reference sequence). This CDR3 region has 14 residues. V dropped 2 bases and J dropped 2 bases, with 9 bases sitting between them. This CDR3 is CASSYRGNNYGYTF. The CDR3 nucleotides are TGTGCCAGCAGTTACAGGGGGAACAACTATGGCTACACCTTC.

The chain combines TRBV19 with TRBJ2-7, with D hard to call. V was cut by 3 bases and J by 0 bases, with 9 bases left in between. The CDR3 runs 14 residues. Germline CDR1 LNHDA, CDR2 SQIVND (reference sequence). The CDR3 nucleotides are TGTGCCAGTAGTATTACTTCAAGCTCCTACGAGCAGTACTTC. Translated: CASSITSSSYEQYF.

The chain has TRBV13 and TRBJ1-2; D may be TRBD1 (5 bases). CDR1 and CDR2 from the germline V gene are PRHDT and FYEKMQ (reference sequence). There are 12 residues in the CDR3. Trimming removed 11 bases at V and 7 bases at J, with 17 bases between. The CDR3 region is CASWIGAGGYTF. In nucleotides, the CDR3 is TGTGCCTCCTGGATAGGGGCGGGTGGCTACACCTTC. The full variable domain, in which reference TRBV13 and TRBJ1-2 provide the parts outside the CDR3, is AAGVIQSPRHLIKEKRETATLKCYPIPRHDTVYWYQQGPGQDPQFLISFYEKMQSDKGSIPDRFSAQQFSDYHSELNMSSLELGDSALYFCASWIGAGGYTFGSGTRLTVV.

The chain is built from TRBV30 and TRBJ2-2; D call uncertain. Trimming took 3 bases from V and 4 from J, leaving 0 bases between them. The length of the CDR3 is 10 residues. From germline, CDR1 is GTSNPN and CDR2 SVGIG (reference sequence). This CDR3 is CAWSTGELFF. The CDR3 nucleotides read TGTGCCTGGAGCACCGGGGAGCTGTTTTTT. Based on the CDR3 plus reference TRBV30 and TRBJ2-2, the full variable domain is SQTIHQWPATLVQPVGSPLSLECTVEGTSNPNLYWYRQAAGRGLQLLFYSVGIGQISSEVPQNLSASRPQDRQFILSSKKLLLSDSGFYLCAWSTGELFFGEGSRLTVL.

The genes are TRBV7-6 and TRBJ1-1; a possible D gene is TRBD1 (5 bases). CDR3 length: 14 amino acids. The germline gives CDR1 SGHVS, CDR2 FNYEAQ. The V gene lost 4 bases and the J gene lost 4 bases, with 13 bases spanning the gap. The DNA for the CDR3 is TGTGCCAGCAGCTCTGGGGGAGGGCCCACTGAAGCTTTCTTT. It encodes CASSSGGGPTEAFF. Full variable domain (outside the CDR3, taken from reference TRBV7-6 and TRBJ1-1): GAGVSQSPRYKVTKRGQDVALRCDPISGHVSLYWYRQALGQGPEFLTYFNYEAQQDKSGLPNDRFSAERPEGSISTLTIQRTEQRDSAMYRCASSSGGGPTEAFFGQGTRLTVV.

V and J are TRBV27 and TRBJ2-5; the match to TRBD1 covers 11 bases. Looked up from germline, CDR1 is MNHEY and CDR2 is SMNVEV (reference sequence). CDR3 length equals 15 residues. Unmatched junction bases numbered 1, after V lost 1 base and J lost 3 bases. The CDR3 region is CASSLWGQGEETQYF. The CDR3 bases are TGTGCCAGCAGTTTATGGGGACAGGGGGAAGAGACCCAGTACTTC.

The table lists this clone with a few counts. The genes are TRBV7-9 and TRBJ2-7, with 7 bases lining up with TRBD1. The CDR3 consists of 14 residues. Germline CDR1 reads SEHNR; CDR2 reads FQNEAQ (reference sequence). The J segment lost 3 bases and the V segment lost 5 bases, leaving 7 bases of the junction unmatched. CDR3 amino acids: CASSPGDSRYEQYF. In nucleotides, the CDR3 is TGTGCCAGCAGCCCTGGGGACAGCCGCTACGAGCAGTACTTC.

As for this clone: This CDR3 is also generated by other DNA sequences in the sample. The chain is built from TRBV19 and TRBJ2-7, with TRBD1 matching over 10 bases. Germline V gene lookup returns CDR1 LNHDA and CDR2 SQIVND (reference sequence). Trimming at V came to 6 bases and at J to 0 bases, leaving 5 bases not matched to a gene. The CDR3 extends over 15 amino acids. The CDR3 nucleotides are TGTGCCAGTAGCAGGGGACAGGGGTTCTCCTACGAGCAGTACTTC. Its protein product is CASSRGQGFSYEQYF.

This chain links TRBV5-4 with TRBJ1-2; D remains ambiguous. V was cut by 3 bases and J by 7 bases, with 10 bases left in between. The CDR3 extends over 12 amino acids. Germline values: CDR1 SGHNT, CDR2 YYREEE (reference sequence). CDR3 bases: TGTGCCAGCAGCTCATCGACACCTGGCTACACCTTC. Translation: CASSSSTPGYTF.